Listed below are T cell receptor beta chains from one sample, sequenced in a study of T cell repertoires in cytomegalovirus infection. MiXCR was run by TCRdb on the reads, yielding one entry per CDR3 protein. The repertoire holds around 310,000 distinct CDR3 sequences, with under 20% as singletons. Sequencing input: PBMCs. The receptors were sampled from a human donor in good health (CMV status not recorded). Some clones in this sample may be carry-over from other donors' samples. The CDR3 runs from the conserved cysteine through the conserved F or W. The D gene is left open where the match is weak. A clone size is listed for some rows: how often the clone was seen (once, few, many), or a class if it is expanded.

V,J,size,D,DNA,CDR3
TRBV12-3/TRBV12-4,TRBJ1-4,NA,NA,TGTGCCAGCAGTTTGGAGGACGGATTTAATGAAAAACTGTTTTTT,CASSLEDGFNEKLFF
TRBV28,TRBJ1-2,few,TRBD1,TGTGCCAGCGGAAAACCGGGACAGGGGGGATCCAGCCATGGCTACACCTTC,CASGKPGQGGSSHGYTF
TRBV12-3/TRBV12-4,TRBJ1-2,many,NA,TGTGCCAGCCGGGAACACAACTATGGCTACACCTTC,CASREHNYGYTF
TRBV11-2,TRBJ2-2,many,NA,TGTGCCAGCAGCTTACTAGGGATAGGGGAGCTGTTTTTT,CASSLLGIGELFF
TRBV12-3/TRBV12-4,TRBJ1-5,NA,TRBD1,TGTGCCAGCAGTACTTGGGACAGGGCTAGCAATCAGCCCCAGCATTTT,CASSTWDRASNQPQHF
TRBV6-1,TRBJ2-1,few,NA,TGTGCCAGCAGTGGAAGACTGTACAATGAGCAGTTCTTC,CASSGRLYNEQFF
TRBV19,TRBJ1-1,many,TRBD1,TGTGCCAGTAGCCTCACGGGACAGAGCAACACTGAAGCTTTCTTT,CASSLTGQSNTEAFF
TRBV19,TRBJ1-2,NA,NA,TGTGCCAGTAGTATCGCCGGACACCTGTTCTATGGCTACACCTTC,CASSIAGHLFYGYTF
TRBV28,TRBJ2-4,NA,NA,TGTGCCAGCAGTTTATCAGAAGCCAAAAACATTCAGTACTTC,CASSLSEAKNIQYF
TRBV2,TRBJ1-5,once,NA,TGTGCCAGCAGGGTGGCTTATAGCAATCAGCCCCAGCATTTT,CASRVAYSNQPQHF
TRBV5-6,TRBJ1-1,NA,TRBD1,TGTGCCAGCAGCGGGGGGACAGGGGCGCCCTTGGAGACTGAAGCTTTCTTT,CASSGGTGAPLETEAFF